This TCR beta chain was sequenced in a study of cytomegalovirus exposure and HLA in healthy donors. Germline CDR1 and CDR2: SGDLS and YYNGEE. This CDR3 has 14 amino acids. V was pared by 0 bases and J by 7 bases, with 7 bases of the junction left unmatched. Unrecorded immune exposure was likely among donors, who were nominally healthy when sampled. Whole-study findings and limits: TCR beta V- and J-gene trimming, according to a later analysis, was linked to a missense DCLRE1C variant. Immune exposure information available was restricted to CMV serostatus.

Primers included in the PCR were 60 Vbeta and 13 Jbeta primers. The data were produced by immunoSEQ multiplex PCR, yet TCRdb's version contains in-frame clones alone and is incomplete. The table has 85,000 to 100,000 clones, around 82% seen once; the top ten hold roughly 3.2%. A remark on this clone: Its matching antigen is unknown.

The chain uses TRBV9 and TRBJ2-7, with 7 bases fitting TRBD2. This TCR derives from a man between 40 and 49 years old in good health and CMV-seronegative. Sample: PBMCs. The CDR3 protein is CASSVGGGSGEQYF. DNA of the CDR3: TGTGCCAGCAGCGTAGGGGGGGGGAGTGGAGAGCAGTACTTC.